This TCR beta chain was obtained from a study of response to subunit inactivated influenza vaccine. General study points: Seasonal influenza vaccination, on each occasion, was suggested by the authors to recruit few new T cells.

In the case of this clonotype: Its target is unknown.

V shed 2 bases and J 2 bases; nucleotides not matched to a gene: 6. The CDR3 loop spans 15 amino acids. Germline V gene lookup returns CDR1 SGHVS and CDR2 FQNEAQ. TCRdb recomputed calls from the RT-PCR reads with MiXCR, one row per CDR3 protein. The sample consists of about 500,000 distinct CDR3 sequences, 16% of them appearing once. V gene TRBV7-8 combines with J gene TRBJ2-7; 7 positions match TRBD1. This receptor was obtained from a man aged 50-75 years who received an inactivated influenza vaccine. Sequenced here: CD4+ T cells sorted from PBMCs, sampled around 25 months after vaccination. CDR3 in amino acids: CASSLSRDRAYEQYF. Here the CDR3 DNA reads TGTGCCAGCAGCTTAAGCCGGGACAGAGCCTACGAGCAGTACTTC.